The 8 T cell receptor beta chains listed next were all sequenced from one sample in a study of control samples from healthy donors and cancer patients. This table comes from immunoSEQ multiplex PCR, and its TCRdb copy is limited to in-frame clones, with some not included. Of 150,000 to 200,000 clones in the sample, 80% to 90% are singletons; the top ten hold approximately 4.9%. The specimen sequenced was blood. The receptors come from a woman aged 25-40 years in good health.

The V call is TRBV28, the J call TRBJ2-1, with 11 nucleotides matching TRBD1. J lost 8 bases, V lost 6 bases, and 12 bases had no gene match. This CDR3 comprises 16 residues. Germline assignment: CDR1 MDHEN and CDR2 SYDVKM. The chain's CDR3 is CASSPPGTGGLDEQFF. The CDR3 DNA reads as TGTGCCAGCAGCCCCCCCGGGACAGGGGGGTTGGATGAGCAGTTCTTC.

Comments on this clone: The same CDR3 is also encoded by other DNA sequences in this sample. The chain has TRBV2 and TRBJ1-5; tentative D call: TRBD1 (5 bases). The CDR3 spans 13 residues. CDR1 is SNHLY and CDR2 is FYNNEI in the germline V gene. The V gene lost 3 bases and the J gene lost 6 bases, with 9 bases spanning the gap. CDR3 nucleotide sequence: TGTGCCAGCAGTGAGGGGGTAGGTCAGCCCCAGCATTTT. This gives the protein CASSEGVGQPQHF.

This chain joins TRBV4-1 and TRBJ2-5; D not certain. Germline V gives CDR1 MGHRA, CDR2 YSYEKL. CDR3 length: 16 residues. V was cut by 0 bases and J by 3 bases, with 14 bases left in between. In DNA form, the CDR3 reads TGCGCCAGCAGCCAAGATAGTAGACACCTTGAAGAGACCCAGTACTTC. It yields the protein CASSQDSRHLEETQYF.

The J gene is TRBJ1-5, the V gene TRBV25-1; D gene unclear. Per the germline V gene, CDR1 is MGHDK and CDR2 is SYGVNS. V dropped 4 bases and J dropped 4 bases, with 5 bases sitting between them. The CDR3 loop spans 12 amino acids. The DNA of the CDR3 is TGTGCCAGCAGTGCGGGGAATCAGCCCCAGCATTTT. Protein product: CASSAGNQPQHF.

This clone is a singleton in its sample. V usage is TRBV6-5 and J usage is TRBJ1-6; D not certain. The CDR3 is 13 residues long. CDR1 and CDR2 from the germline V gene are MNHEY and SVGAGI. Trimming took 7 bases from V and 6 from J, leaving 10 bases between them. DNA for the CDR3: TGTGCCAGCACTCCGGGCCTTAATTCACCCCTCCACTTT. Protein sequence: CASTPGLNSPLHF.

The chain carries TRBV7-9 and TRBJ2-1; 11 nucleotides match TRBD2. The CDR3 sequence is 15 residues long. Germline V lookup: CDR1 SEHNR, CDR2 FQNEAQ (reference sequence). Trimming removed 5 bases from V and 10 bases from J; junction bases left unmatched: 10. DNA of the CDR3: TGTGCCAGCAGCCCTGAGGAGACTAGCGGGATAGAGCAGTTCTTC. Protein product: CASSPEETSGIEQFF.

The V call is TRBV6-2 or TRBV6-3, the J call TRBJ2-7; 8 bases are shared with TRBD1. V shed 2 bases, J shed 1 base, and the junction held 4 bases outside the gene matches. This CDR3 is built from 15 residues. The germline V gene has CDR1 MNHEY and CDR2 SVGEGT. The CDR3 loop reads CASSYPGQGSYEQYF. CDR3 sequence (DNA): TGTGCCAGCAGTTACCCCGGACAGGGATCCTACGAGCAGTACTTC.

The genes are TRBV24-1 and TRBJ1-2; possible D gene TRBD1, 5 bases. From germline, CDR1 is KGHDR and CDR2 SFDVKD. The ends were cut back, 5 bases at V and 3 bases at J, with 9 bases in the middle. The CDR3 covers 13 residues. DNA of the CDR3: TGTGCCACCAGTGTCGACAGATACTATGGCTACACCTTC. Its protein is CATSVDRYYGYTF.